This TCR beta chain was identified during a study of response to subunit inactivated influenza vaccine. CDR3 length equals 15 residues. The germline V and J ends were trimmed by 1 base and 0 bases, with 7 bases remaining between them. In its sample, this clonotype was seen many times. In TCRdb, the RT-PCR reads were re-called with MiXCR into one record per CDR3 protein. The profile shows 630,000 or so distinct CDR3 sequences, approximately 14% of them singletons. The clonotype was recovered from a man aged 50 to 60 who received an inactivated influenza vaccine. This chain joins TRBV12-3 or TRBV12-4 and TRBJ2-4; D not resolved. The specimen comprised PBMCs from blood, sampled less than 13 days after vaccination. The CDR3 reads CASSLEGLAKNIQYF. CDR3 sequence (DNA): TGTGCCAGCAGTTTAGAGGGTCTAGCCAAAAACATTCAGTACTTC.